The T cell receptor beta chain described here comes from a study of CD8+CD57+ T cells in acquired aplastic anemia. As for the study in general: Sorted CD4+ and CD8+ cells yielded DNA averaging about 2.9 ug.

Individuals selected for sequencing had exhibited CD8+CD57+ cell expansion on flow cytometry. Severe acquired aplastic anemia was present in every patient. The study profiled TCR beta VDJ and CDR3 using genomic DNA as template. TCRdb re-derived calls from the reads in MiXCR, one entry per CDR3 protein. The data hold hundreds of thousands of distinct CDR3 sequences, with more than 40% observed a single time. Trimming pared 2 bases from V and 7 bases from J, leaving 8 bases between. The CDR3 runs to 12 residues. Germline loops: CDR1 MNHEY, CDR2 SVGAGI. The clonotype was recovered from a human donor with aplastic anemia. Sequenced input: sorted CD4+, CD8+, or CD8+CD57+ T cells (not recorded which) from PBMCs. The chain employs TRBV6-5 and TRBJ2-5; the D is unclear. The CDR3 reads CASSYDRVTQYF. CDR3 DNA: TGTGCCAGCAGTTACGACCGGGTGACCCAGTACTTC.